This T cell receptor beta chain comes out of a study of cytomegalovirus exposure and HLA in healthy donors. The PCR used 60 Vbeta and 13 Jbeta primers. Sequencing was performed with immunoSEQ multiplex PCR; in TCRdb, only in-frame clones are kept and a portion is missing. This sample carries about 160,000 clones, approximately 62% of them seen once, and the ten largest clones take roughly 1.4%. This CDR3 is 16 amino acids long. Germline CDR1 reads SGHDN; CDR2 reads FVKESK. V gave up 4 bases and J gave up 2 bases; unmatched junction bases: 7. The sample holds a few counts of this clone. The origin of this receptor is a man aged 45-60 years in good health and CMV-seronegative. The chain recombines TRBV14 with TRBJ2-3, with 9 positions matching TRBD2. Source material: PBMCs. As DNA, the CDR3 is TGTGCCAGCAGCCCCATCCTAGCGGGGTACACAGATACGCAGTATTTT. Translated, it gives CASSPILAGYTDTQYF. Looking up the rest from reference TRBV14 and TRBJ2-3 gives the full variable domain: EAGVTQFPSHSVIEKGQTVTLRCDPISGHDNLYWYRRVMGKEIKFLLHFVKESKQDESGMPNNRFLAERTGGTYSTLKVQPAELEDSGVYFCASSPILAGYTDTQYFGPGTRLTVL.